This T cell receptor (beta chain) was obtained from a study of vaccination and CD4 T cells after COVID-19 (dated by TCRdb to between 2021 and 2023). Concerning the study at large: Six males and four females were included in the convalescent cohort, with two Hispanic individuals, seven Caucasians, two Asians and one multiracial person represented. Post-vaccine blood samples were taken a median of around 68 days after the second vaccine dose, with a range of 14 to 241 days. Two doses of either the Pfizer-BioNTech BNT162b2 vaccine (n=8) or the Moderna mRNA-1273 vaccine (n=2) were administered to participants. Post-COVID blood samples were collected from convalescent patients a median of about 92 days after diagnosis, with a range of about 30 to 161 days. The spike-specific CD4+ TCR repertoire was compared before and after mRNA vaccination in fewer than eleven COVID-19 convalescent patients and a handful of infection-naive healthy vaccine recipients. Control cultures received a CEFX viral epitope pool as the positive control, an HIV-1 Nef peptide pool as the negative control, or no peptide. For stimulating the cultures, overlapping spike peptide pools were used, derived from SARS-CoV-2 as well as from the common cold coronaviruses HCoV-NL63, HCoV-OC43 and HCoV-229E.

The intended sense of this specimen's treatment or condition label: roughly 11-day PBMC culture with coronavirus spike peptide pools or control peptides (ViraFEST assay). The ViraFEST assay was used in the study, in which antigen-specific T cells were expanded with peptide pools and expanded clonotypes were subsequently identified by TCR sequencing. Negative nucleocapsid antibody tests taken both before and after vaccination confirmed that the healthy vaccine recipients had no prior SARS-CoV-2 infection. Each well held 2.1 million or so PBMCs cultured in IMDM containing about 5% human AB serum and roughly 10 IU/ml IL-2, with around 9.7 ug/ml peptide pools added. Half of the culture medium was replaced with fresh IL-2-containing medium on days 3 and 7. After 10 days of culture, CD4+ T cells were isolated by negative selection with the EasySep CD4+ T cell isolation kit. Ficoll-Paque Plus gradient centrifugation was used to isolate PBMCs from whole blood, and the isolated PBMCs were then either used fresh or cryopreserved at -140C. Culture conditions were generally each tested in triplicate wells.

Summary of the overall study and its limitations: Only a relatively small number of convalescent patients were included in the study, and early timepoints following natural infection were not analyzed. Nearly all vaccine-specific clones in convalescent patients (304 of 307) were mono-reactive for SARS-CoV-2 spike rather than cross-reactive with common cold coronaviruses. An increase in the median number of SARS-CoV-2-reactive clonotypes from more than 20 after infection to roughly 36 after vaccination was observed, but the change was not found to be significant. In convalescent patients, a median about 86% of post-vaccine SARS-CoV-2-reactive clones were detected only after vaccination, and vaccine-specific priming was suggested by this finding.

The CDR3 goes from the cysteine to the phenylalanine over 15 residues. The only DNA kept is the CDR3, 45 bases in frame from the first base. From the germline V gene (reference sequence), CDR1 is LNHDA and CDR2 is SQIVND. V has 0 bases trimmed and J has 6 bases trimmed; junction bases matching no gene number 5. This clonotype was seen a handful of times. Its antigen specificity is not known. There are no base qualities to consult, and no much larger clone falls within one base. Libraries were built with PCR. At the Johns Hopkins FTIC core, DNA from the cultured CD4+ T cells underwent TCR sequencing with the Oncomine TCR Beta short-read assay. The QIAamp micro DNA kit was used to extract genomic DNA from the cultured CD4+ T cells. Oncomine TCR Beta libraries from cultured CD4+ T cells were pooled with unique dual indexes and sequenced on an Illumina iSeq 100. As for how the authors treated the data: Non-productive sequences were removed, and CDR3s not starting with C, not ending with F or W, or shorter than 7 amino acids were discarded. Antigen-specific clonotypes were identified using the MANAFEST web application through comparison of peptide-stimulated wells with reference and other culture wells. To be called positive, a clone needed an FDR below 0.05, an odds ratio above 5, and a productive frequency above 0.1% in at least two of three replicate wells. A clonotype was classed as cross-reactive if the clonotype showed significant expansion both in SARS-CoV-2 spike wells and in at least one common cold coronavirus spike condition. Similarity between CDR3 sequences was evaluated in R version 3.6.1 using Levenshtein distances (stringdist) and unrooted phylogenetic trees (ape). The raw public data were reprocessed by TCRdb itself: fastp quality trimming at Q25, MiXCR clonotype calling, in-frame beta chains only. CDR3 protein duplicates are merged, each entry listing the most common genes and DNA. For this entry, the V and J calls and clone size follow TCRdb and not the study's own pipeline. In this sample the table shows about 18,000 distinct CDR3 sequences, 78% of which occur a single time. The top ten hold 16% of the sample.

The TCR sequence derives from a human donor who received a COVID-19 vaccine. The chain is encoded by TRBV19 joined to TRBJ1-1, and TRBD1 matches 9 of the central bases. Sequencing was performed on CD4+ T cells from blood, cultured in vitro, taken after SARS-CoV-2 vaccination. The CDR3 is CASSIEVRDRAEAFF. The DNA reads as follows: TGTGCCAGTAGTATAGAGGTAAGGGACAGGGCTGAAGCTTTCTTT.